Listed here are 27 T cell receptor beta chains from one sample, sequenced in a study of T cell responses to AZD1222 COVID-19 vaccine (dated by TCRdb to 2020 to 2023). What the time point label conveys for this sample: baseline before first vaccination. Library prep was done by the immunoSEQ multiplex PCR assay. TCRdb limited this immuneACCESS table to in-frame rearrangements with V and J called. A share of clones is missing; checked studies link under half to unresolved V genes, and the rest is unexplained. The sample data list about 140,000 clones, and about 89% of these were observed just once. The biggest ten clones account for about 3% of the sample. Sequencing was performed on peripheral blood, taken on day 0 of AZD1222 vaccination. These TCRs come from an adult in good health.

The chain is built from TRBV4-3 and TRBJ1-4; D is undetermined. V shed 4 bases and J shed 8 bases, with 11 bases lying between them. CDR1 and CDR2 from the germline V gene are LGHNA and YSLEER. The CDR3 has 13 residues. The CDR3 nucleotides are TGCGCCAGCAGCCGCGAGGAAGGGGAAAAACTGTTTTTT. This encodes CASSREEGEKLFF.

This chain uses TRBV19 with TRBJ2-3; 9 nucleotides agree with TRBD2. From germline, CDR1 is LNHDA and CDR2 SQIVND (reference sequence). The V and J ends lost 5 bases and 2 bases, in that order; junction bases with no gene match: 5. This CDR3 region has 15 residues. CDR3 region: CASSLSGSPTDTQYF. CDR3 sequence (DNA): TGTGCCAGTAGTCTTAGCGGGAGTCCCACAGATACGCAGTATTTT.

The J gene is TRBJ2-1, the V gene TRBV7-3; unclear D gene. The CDR3 spans 13 residues. V was pared by 1 base and J by 4 bases, with 5 bases between. Germline CDR1 reads SGHTA; CDR2 reads FQGTGA. The CDR3 region has the DNA TGTGCCAGCAGCTTAAGGGGATACAATGAGCAGTTCTTC. As protein: CASSLRGYNEQFF.

The gene calls are TRBV4-3 and TRBJ1-3; D not certain. This CDR3 comprises 15 residues. Trimming shortened V by 0 bases and J by 0 bases, and 6 bases separated the two germline ends. Per germline, CDR1 LGHNA and CDR2 YSLEER. The CDR3 sequence: CASSQEQTSGNTIYF. CDR3 nucleotides: TGCGCCAGCAGCCAAGAGCAAACCTCTGGAAACACCATATATTTT.

The chain combines TRBV4-3 with TRBJ1-1; D perhaps matches TRBD1 (5 bases). Trimming removed 5 bases from V and 4 bases from J, with 14 bases in between. CDR1 LGHNA and CDR2 YSLEER come from the germline V gene. The CDR3 spans 14 residues. DNA of the CDR3: TGCGCCAGCAGCAAAGTGGGGGTGGGCACTGAAGCTTTCTTT. The encoded protein is CASSKVGVGTEAFF.

The rearrangement links TRBV28 to TRBJ2-3; no clear D gene. Germline CDR1 reads MDHEN; CDR2 reads SYDVKM. V gave up 3 bases and J gave up 2 bases, with 9 bases separating them. This CDR3 region has 14 residues. CDR3: CASSLGSLTDTQYF. The CDR3 coding sequence is TGTGCCAGCAGTTTGGGCAGCCTCACAGATACGCAGTATTTT.

The genes are TRBV5-8 and TRBJ2-7; perhaps TRBD2 as D (5 bases). The CDR3 consists of 14 residues. Trimming took 4 bases from V and 0 from J, leaving 11 bases between them. Germline lookup yields CDR1 SGHTS and CDR2 YDEGEE. The CDR3 protein is CASSRTGNSYEQYF. CDR3 coding DNA: TGTGCCAGCAGCCGCACCGGGAACTCCTACGAGCAGTACTTC.

Concerning this clone itself: Distinct nucleotide sequences in the sample also encode this CDR3. The V and J genes are TRBV24-1 and TRBJ2-7, with 7 bases lining up with TRBD1. The CDR3 consists of 14 residues. CDR1 and CDR2 from the germline V gene are KGHDR and SFDVKD. J gave up 2 bases and V 3 bases, and 3 bases lay outside the gene matches. In DNA, the CDR3 is TGTGCCACCAGTGATGGGCAGGGGGCCTACGAGCAGTACTTC. Protein product: CATSDGQGAYEQYF.

This clone was counted between two and nine times. This chain joins TRBV9 and TRBJ2-1; possibly TRBD1 or TRBD2 for D (5 bases each). CDR3 length: 13 amino acids. The germline V gene has CDR1 SGDLS and CDR2 YYNGEE. V was shortened by 8 bases and J by 5 bases, with 14 bases between the two germline ends. The CDR3 region has the DNA TGTGCCAGTGGGACCAGTGGGCACAATGAGCAGTTCTTC. It specifies CASGTSGHNEQFF.

V usage is TRBV28 and J usage is TRBJ2-7, with 7 bases that match TRBD1. V lost 5 bases, J lost 5 bases, and 6 bases stayed unmatched. Per germline, CDR1 MDHEN and CDR2 SYDVKM. CDR3 length: 13 residues. The CDR3 DNA reads as TGTGCCAGCAGTGAGACAGGGTACGACGAGCAGTACTTC. Its translation: CASSETGYDEQYF.

This clone was counted only a few times. This chain connects TRBV11-2 to TRBJ2-7; D is possibly TRBD1 (7 bases). The CDR3 covers 16 residues. Germline loops: CDR1 SGHAT, CDR2 FQNNGV. The germline V and J ends were trimmed by 5 bases and 5 bases, with 22 bases remaining between them. The CDR3 DNA sequence: TGTGCCAGCAGCCAAAGGGGGCGGGGCAGCCCCGACGAGCAGTACTTC. It is translated as CASSQRGRGSPDEQYF.

V usage is TRBV3-1 (or the pseudogene TRBV3-2) and J usage is TRBJ2-1, with D uncertain. The CDR3 contains 15 residues. Trimming cost V 5 bases and J 0 bases, with 11 bases left between them. Germline lookup yields CDR1 LGHDT and CDR2 YNNKEL (reference sequence). The CDR3 nucleotides read TGTGCCAGCAGCAGAGTCGGCCGCTCCTACAATGAGCAGTTCTTC. As protein: CASSRVGRSYNEQFF.

This rearrangement joins TRBV5-4 to TRBJ2-3; TRBD1 aligns across 8 bases. This CDR3 spans 14 amino acids. Germline loops: CDR1 SGHNT, CDR2 YYREEE (reference sequence). J was trimmed by 4 bases and V by 4 bases; bases with no gene match: 5. The CDR3 spells CASSHVQGADTQYF. DNA for the CDR3: TGTGCCAGCAGCCACGTACAGGGGGCAGATACGCAGTATTTT.

V gene TRBV24-1 combines with J gene TRBJ2-4, with D possibly being TRBD2 (6 bases). Trimming shortened V by 7 bases and J by 2 bases, and 11 bases separated the two germline ends. The length of the CDR3 is 14 residues. Germline assignment: CDR1 KGHDR and CDR2 SFDVKD. The DNA of the CDR3 is TGTGCCACCAGGGGACGGGGGACCAAAAACATTCAGTACTTC. The encoded protein is CATRGRGTKNIQYF.

The genes are TRBV18 and TRBJ2-1, with D uncertain. The germline V gene has CDR1 KGHSH and CDR2 LQKENI. The CDR3 is made up of 15 amino acids. With 4 bases removed from V and 8 bases from J, the gap between germline ends came to 18 bases. DNA for the CDR3: TGTGCCAGCTCACAGAGTACGGTGGGTGAACATGAGCAGTTCTTC. Protein sequence: CASSQSTVGEHEQFF.

This clone has just one count. The V gene is TRBV6-5, the J gene TRBJ2-7; TRBD1 matches at 12 bases. Germline V gene lookup returns CDR1 MNHEY and CDR2 SVGAGI. V dropped 6 bases and J dropped 7; count of bases not matched to a gene: 10. The CDR3 extends over 15 amino acids. The CDR3 DNA reads as TGTGCCAGCAGGCCCGGGACAGGGGGCCCTTGGGAGCAGTACTTC. Protein: CASRPGTGGPWEQYF.

This clone was recorded a few times. The chain has TRBV2 and TRBJ2-5; D is undetermined. There are 12 residues in the CDR3. Trimming left V 3 bases short and J 5 bases short, with 7 bases between. CDR1 SNHLY and CDR2 FYNNEI come from the germline V gene. In nucleotides, the CDR3 is TGTGCCAGCAGTGAGCGGCCGGAGACCCAGTACTTC. This encodes CASSERPETQYF.

V and J are TRBV6-2 or TRBV6-3 and TRBJ2-1; 11 positions match TRBD2. Trimming took 4 bases from V and 7 from J; bases not matched to a gene: 6. Germline V gene sequence: CDR1 MNHEY, CDR2 SVGEGT. The CDR3 runs to 15 residues. The CDR3 protein is CASSLLAGDENEQFF. DNA of the CDR3: TGTGCCAGCAGTTTACTAGCGGGAGATGAGAATGAGCAGTTCTTC.

This chain uses TRBV29-1 with TRBJ2-1; D ambiguous. CDR3 size: 14 residues. The germline V and J ends were trimmed by 3 bases and 2 bases, with 11 bases remaining between them. Germline V gene data show CDR1 as SQVTM and CDR2 as ANQGSEA. In DNA, the CDR3 is TGCAGCGTTGACTCTGGAGATACCTACAATGAGCAGTTCTTC. The encoded protein is CSVDSGDTYNEQFF.

The rearrangement joins TRBV4-2 to TRBJ2-3, with 7 bases that match TRBD2. Germline V gene data show CDR1 as LGHNA and CDR2 as YNFKEQ. Unmatched junction bases numbered 11, after V lost 4 bases and J lost 1 base. The CDR3 extends over 17 amino acids. CDR3 loop: CASSPGGSGSRTDTQYF. The CDR3 DNA follows: TGTGCCAGCAGCCCGGGGGGTAGCGGGTCCCGCACAGATACGCAGTATTTT.

This chain uses TRBV28 with TRBJ2-6; TRBD1 aligns across 7 bases. V dropped 6 bases and J dropped 3; count of bases not matched to a gene: 8. The CDR3 has 16 amino acids. Per germline, CDR1 MDHEN and CDR2 SYDVKM. CDR3 sequence (DNA): TGTGCCAGCAGGGAGACAGGGAGTAATGGGGCCAACGTCCTGACTTTC. It specifies CASRETGSNGANVLTF.

The V gene is TRBV4-1, the J gene TRBJ2-1; D is ambiguous. The V gene lost 1 base and the J gene lost 9 bases, with 10 bases spanning the gap. The CDR3 has 13 amino acids. Per germline, CDR1 MGHRA and CDR2 YSYEKL. The CDR3 here is CASSQGGPGEQFF. CDR3 nucleotide sequence: TGCGCCAGCAGCCAAGGTGGTCCCGGTGAGCAGTTCTTC.

The chain joins TRBV12-3 or TRBV12-4 to TRBJ2-7, with TRBD1 matching 10 bases. The CDR3 has 13 residues. Unmatched junction bases numbered 4, after V lost 10 bases and J lost 1 base. As DNA, the CDR3 is TGTGCCACCGGACAGGGGGTATCCTACGAGCAGTACTTC. Protein sequence: CATGQGVSYEQYF.

This chain links TRBV12-3 or TRBV12-4 with TRBJ1-2; D call uncertain. The CDR3 contains 13 residues. The V end was cut by 3 bases, the J end by 5 bases, with 10 bases between. CDR3 in DNA: TGTGCCAGCAGTTTCGGTTGGAGATATGGCTACACCTTC. Residues: CASSFGWRYGYTF.

In its sample, this clone was seen a few times. This chain connects TRBV7-2 to TRBJ2-1; 12 bases agree with TRBD2. Germline V gives CDR1 SGHTA, CDR2 FQGNSA. The V gene end was trimmed by 5 bases and the J gene end by 5 bases; junction bases not matched to a gene: 16. This CDR3 has 19 residues. DNA for the CDR3: TGTGCCAGCAGCCCAAACCCCGGAACTAGCGGGAGGACCCACAATGAGCAGTTCTTC. Translated: CASSPNPGTSGRTHNEQFF.

This clone was counted once. V usage is TRBV7-2 and J usage is TRBJ2-2, with 8 bases that match TRBD1. The V gene's germline CDR1 is SGHTA and CDR2 FQGNSA. V shed 5 bases, J shed 6 bases, and the junction held 14 bases outside the gene matches. This CDR3 region has 17 residues. The CDR3 DNA is TGTGCCAGCAGCCCTAGGTCCGGACAGGGTGGTGCCGGGGAGCTGTTTTTT. Translating gives CASSPRSGQGGAGELFF.

This chain uses TRBV19 with TRBJ1-4; maybe TRBD1 (6 bases). Trimming pared 9 bases from V and 8 bases from J, leaving 13 bases between. Germline V lookup: CDR1 LNHDA, CDR2 SQIVND (reference sequence). The CDR3 consists of 12 residues. The CDR3 nucleotides read TGTGCCAGCCAGTGGGGGGCCGAAAAACTGTTTTTT. It translates to CASQWGAEKLFF. Supplemented by reference TRBV19 and TRBJ1-4, the full variable domain reads DGGITQSPKYLFRKEGQNVTLSCEQNLNHDAMYWYRQDPGQGLRLIYYSQIVNDFQKGDIAEGYSVSREKKESFPLTVTSAQKNPTAFYLCASQWGAEKLFFGSGTQLSVL.